This T cell receptor beta chain was identified during a study of radiotherapy plus CTLA-4 blockade in lung cancer. Study-wide context: 18% of patients responded objectively, and approximately 33% achieved disease control.

CDR3 length equals 14 residues. With V trimmed by 6 bases and J by 7 bases, 11 bases remained unmatched. CDR1 is MDHEN and CDR2 is SYDVKM in the germline V gene. TCRdb's table, derived via immunoSEQ multiplex PCR, lists solely in-frame clones and lacks some. The sample lists 86,000 or so clones, 60% to 85% occurring once. Study-level results: Blood saw expansion of tumor-derived TCR clones after radiotherapy plus ipilimumab. With interferon-beta, early dynamics of blood T cell clones were reported to best predict response.

This clone came up once. What it recognizes is unknown. Focal radiation plus CTLA-4 blockade with ipilimumab was administered to patients who had chemo-refractory metastatic non-small-cell lung cancer. The sequencing here drew on peripheral blood, taken from a patient treated with radiotherapy plus ipilimumab. This chain uses TRBV28 with TRBJ1-2; 7 bases map to TRBD1. This TCR derives from a human donor with non-small cell lung cancer who had a partial response to radiotherapy plus ipilimumab. Some clones in this sample may be carry-over from other donors' samples. The CDR3 spells CASRGTGRGAGYTF. CDR3 DNA: TGTGCCAGCAGGGGAACGGGCAGGGGGGCTGGCTACACCTTC.